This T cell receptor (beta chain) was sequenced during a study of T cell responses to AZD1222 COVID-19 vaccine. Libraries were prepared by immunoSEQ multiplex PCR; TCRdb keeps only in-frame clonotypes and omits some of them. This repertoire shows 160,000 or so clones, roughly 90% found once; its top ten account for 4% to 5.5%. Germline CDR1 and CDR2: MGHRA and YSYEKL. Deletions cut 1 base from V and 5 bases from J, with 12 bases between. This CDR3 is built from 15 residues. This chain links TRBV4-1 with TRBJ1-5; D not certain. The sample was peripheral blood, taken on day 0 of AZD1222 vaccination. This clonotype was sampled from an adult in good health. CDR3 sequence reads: CASSQVRPIDQPQHF. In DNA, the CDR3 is TGCGCCAGCAGCCAAGTTCGCCCTATTGATCAGCCCCAGCATTTT.